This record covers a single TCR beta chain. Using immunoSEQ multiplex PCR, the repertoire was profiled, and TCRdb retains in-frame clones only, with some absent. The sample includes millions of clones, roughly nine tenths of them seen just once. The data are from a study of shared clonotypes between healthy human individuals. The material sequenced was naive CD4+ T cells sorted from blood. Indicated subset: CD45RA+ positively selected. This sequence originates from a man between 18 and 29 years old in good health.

This CDR3 is CASRIRDTREKLFF. CDR3 in DNA: TGTGCCAGCAGAATCCGGGACACGCGGGAAAAACTGTTTTTT. The chain combines TRBV28 with TRBJ1-4; possible D gene TRBD1, 6 bases. CDR3 length equals 14 residues. Per the germline V gene, CDR1 is MDHEN and CDR2 is SYDVKM. Trimming shortened V by 6 bases and J by 8 bases, and 16 bases separated the two germline ends.